The entry that follows covers one T cell receptor beta chain sequence. The sample is drawn from a study of blood T cell repertoires in COVID-19. TCRdb keeps only in-frame clones here, not all; method: immunoSEQ multiplex PCR. Among a few hundred thousand clones listed, around 91% were seen once. Germline V gives CDR1 MDHEN, CDR2 SYDVKM. The CDR3 is made up of 14 amino acids. The ends were cut back, 3 bases at V and 7 bases at J, with 15 bases in the middle. The chain uses TRBV28 and TRBJ1-2, with a possible D match to TRBD1 (5 bases). The sequenced material came from PBMCs or T cells enriched from blood (not recorded which). The clonotype comes from a young man who had recovered from COVID-19. The CDR3 nucleotides are TGTGCCAGCAGTTTTAGGGGCGGGGAGGGTGGCTACACCTTC. Its translation is CASSFRGGEGGYTF.